This T cell receptor beta chain was sequenced during a study of CD8 T cells in ankylosing spondylitis. This CDR3 has 12 residues. Germline CDR1 and CDR2: MNHEY and SVGEGT. V was cut by 8 bases and J by 4 bases, with 9 bases left in between. Quantitative 5'-RACE was performed with molecular barcodes, and it yielded the TCR beta libraries. TCRdb independently ran MiXCR on the 5' RACE reads; one entry per CDR3 protein. Altogether about 280,000 distinct CDR3 sequences are present, approximately 20% being singletons, with the ten largest covering around 7.8%. V usage is TRBV6-2 or TRBV6-3 and J usage is TRBJ2-1; D is undetermined. Material for sequencing was blood, either unsorted or a sorted T cell fraction (not recorded which). The receptor comes from a male donor with ankylosing spondylitis or in good health (not recorded which). The CDR3 reads CASASSYNEQFF. CDR3 DNA sequence: TGTGCCAGCGCCAGCAGTTACAATGAGCAGTTCTTC.